This T cell receptor beta chain was recovered during a study of blood T cell repertoires in COVID-19. V was pared by 5 bases and J by 6 bases, with 7 bases between. There are 12 residues in the CDR3. How the authors handled the data: Amplification of reference gene primers was used by the study to estimate nucleated cell counts. Method: immunoSEQ multiplex PCR; TCRdb's copy keeps in-frame clones and lacks some. V, J and clone size are those of that table, while D and trimming were read from the DNA. The sample contains 150,000 to 200,000 clones, about three quarters of which appear only once. Sequences were obtained from peripheral blood. This receptor was obtained from a woman aged 70-85 years with acute or convalescent COVID-19. The rearrangement uses TRBV12-3 or TRBV12-4 and TRBJ2-2; D unresolved. The CDR3 DNA follows: TGTGCCAGCAGTAGAGAGCCCGGGGAGCTGTTTTTT. It yields the protein CASSREPGELFF.